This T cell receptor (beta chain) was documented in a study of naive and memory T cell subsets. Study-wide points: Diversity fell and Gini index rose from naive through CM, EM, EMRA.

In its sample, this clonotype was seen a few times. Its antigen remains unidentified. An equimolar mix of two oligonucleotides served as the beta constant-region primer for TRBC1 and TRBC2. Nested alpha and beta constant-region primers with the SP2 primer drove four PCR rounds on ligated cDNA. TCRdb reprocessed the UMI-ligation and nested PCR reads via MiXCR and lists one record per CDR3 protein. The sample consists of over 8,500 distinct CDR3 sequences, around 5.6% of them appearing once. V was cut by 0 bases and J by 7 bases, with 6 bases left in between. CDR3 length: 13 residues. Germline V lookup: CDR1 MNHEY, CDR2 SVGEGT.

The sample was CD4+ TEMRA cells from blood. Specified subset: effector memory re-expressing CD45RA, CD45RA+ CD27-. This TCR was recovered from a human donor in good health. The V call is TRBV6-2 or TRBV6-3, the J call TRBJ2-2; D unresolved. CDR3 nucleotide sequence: TGTGCCAGCAGTTACTCGCTCGACGGGGAGCTGTTTTTT. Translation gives CASSYSLDGELFF.